Below are 15 T cell receptor beta chains sequenced from a single sample in a study of shared clonotypes between healthy human individuals. Sequenced by immunoSEQ multiplex PCR; TCRdb stores in-frame clones only, minus some. The sample lists about 1.5 million clones, roughly 96% occurring once. Sequenced input: naive CD4+ T cells sorted from blood. Subset given: CD45RA+ positively selected. These receptors all come from a young man in good health.

This clone was seen once. The CDR3 coding sequence is TGTGCCAGCAGCCTTCTAGGGACTAGCGGGAGGGCCTTCAAGGCGCGCGAGCAGTACTTC. Encoded protein: CASSLLGTSGRAFKAREQYF. The rearrangement joins TRBV4-2 to TRBJ2-7; 16 nucleotides align to TRBD2. The CDR3 extends over 20 amino acids. Germline-derived CDR1 and CDR2 are LGHNA and YNFKEQ. Trimming took 4 bases from V and 6 from J; bases not matched to a gene: 18.

The chain combines TRBV10-2 with TRBJ1-5; unclear D gene. V dropped 6 bases and J dropped 2 bases, with 14 bases sitting between them. Germline V gives CDR1 WSHSY, CDR2 SAAADI. This CDR3 spans 15 amino acids. CDR3 region: CASSHGPPGNQPQHF. In nucleotides, the CDR3 is TGCGCCAGCAGCCACGGGCCGCCTGGCAATCAGCCCCAGCATTTT.

In the case of this clone: Different DNA sequences within this sample yield the same CDR3. The chain carries TRBV7-3 and TRBJ2-2, with D perhaps being TRBD1 or TRBD2 (5 bases each). V was pared by 0 bases and J by 2 bases, with 7 bases between. The CDR3 is made up of 15 amino acids. Germline V lookup: CDR1 SGHTA, CDR2 FQGTGA. The CDR3 loop reads CASSLTGANTGELFF. The CDR3 DNA is TGTGCCAGCAGCTTAACCGGGGCTAACACCGGGGAGCTGTTTTTT.

The chain uses TRBV5-1 and TRBJ2-3, with TRBD2 matching 10 bases. V gave up 2 bases and J gave up 2 bases; unmatched junction bases: 11. Germline V gene lookup returns CDR1 SGHRS and CDR2 YFSETQ. The CDR3 has 18 amino acids. Here the CDR3 reads CASSFGLAEILNTDTQYF. The CDR3 nucleotides read TGCGCCAGCAGCTTCGGACTAGCGGAGATCCTAAACACAGATACGCAGTATTTT.

The chain has TRBV6-1 and TRBJ2-2; 8 bases match TRBD1. The V segment lost 5 bases and the J segment 6 bases; nucleotides outside the gene matches: 5. The germline CDR1 and CDR2 sequences are MNHNS and SASEGT. This CDR3 has 14 amino acids. The CDR3 nucleotides are TGTGCCAGCAGTCCAGACAGGGGCCCCGGGGAGCTGTTTTTT. Its protein is CASSPDRGPGELFF.

The genes are TRBV27 and TRBJ2-7, with 7 bases identical to TRBD1. Per germline, CDR1 MNHEY and CDR2 SMNVEV (reference sequence). The CDR3 contains 17 residues. The ends lost 4 bases at V and 1 base at J; junction bases unmatched: 13. The CDR3 sequence: CASSSKLGQVRSYEQYF. CDR3 coding DNA: TGTGCCAGCAGTTCGAAGCTTGGACAGGTTCGGTCCTACGAGCAGTACTTC.

This clone occurred once. The chain is built from TRBV5-1 and TRBJ2-5, with D perhaps TRBD2 (6 bases). This CDR3 has 15 residues. V lost 1 base and J lost 4, with 14 bases in between. Germline V gives CDR1 SGHRS, CDR2 YFSETQ. The CDR3 DNA reads as TGCGCCAGCAGCTTGACCGGGAGTTCACGAGAGACCCAGTACTTC. Encoded protein: CASSLTGSSRETQYF.

About this clone itself: The identical CDR3 is also encoded by other nucleotide sequences in the sample. The V gene is TRBV9, the J gene TRBJ2-2, with TRBD2 as a possible D gene (5 bases). Trimming took 0 bases from V and 1 from J, leaving 7 bases between them. Germline loops: CDR1 SGDLS, CDR2 YYNGEE. This CDR3 contains 15 residues. The CDR3: CASSVAGKNTGELFF. CDR3 in DNA: TGTGCCAGCAGCGTAGCCGGGAAGAACACCGGGGAGCTGTTTTTT.

This chain joins TRBV9 and TRBJ2-5; 10 bases are shared with TRBD2. The junction had 7 bases not matched to a gene; V was cut back by 6 bases and J by 5 bases. Germline V CDR1 and CDR2: SGDLS, YYNGEE. This CDR3 has 14 amino acids. DNA for the CDR3: TGTGCCAGCAACATAGCGGGAGGCGAGGAGACCCAGTACTTC. This gives the protein CASNIAGGEETQYF.

To note about this clone: One end of the junction is discordant with germline, which a read error may explain. This chain joins TRBV20-1 and TRBJ2-3; the D is unclear. The CDR3 has 11 residues. CDR1 DFQATT and CDR2 SNEGSKA come from the germline V gene (reference sequence). Here the CDR3 reads CSARVFPEYNF. The CDR3 DNA reads as TGCAGTGCTAGAGTTTTTCCGGAATACAACTTT.

The V and J genes are TRBV5-4 and TRBJ1-1; D unclear. Germline V gene sequence: CDR1 SGHNT, CDR2 YYREEE (reference sequence). V was cut by 6 bases and J by 1 base, with 10 bases left in between. The CDR3 runs 13 residues. The CDR3: CASNRRGNTEAFF. The CDR3 DNA sequence: TGTGCCAGCAACCGACGGGGGAACACTGAAGCTTTCTTT. The full variable domain, its missing parts supplied by reference TRBV5-4 and TRBJ1-1, is ETGVTQSPTHLIKTRGQQVTLRCSSQSGHNTVSWYQQALGQGPQFIFQYYREEENGRGNFPPRFSGLQFPNYSSELNVNALELDDSALYLCASNRRGNTEAFFGQGTRLTVV.

This sequence joins TRBV18 and TRBJ2-1; 7 bases map to TRBD1. The germline V gene encodes CDR1 KGHSH and CDR2 LQKENI. The junction had 4 bases not matched to a gene; V was cut back by 2 bases and J by 9 bases. This CDR3 contains 13 residues. The CDR3 reads CASSPGPGGEQFF. The CDR3 DNA reads TGTGCCAGCTCACCAGGGCCAGGGGGTGAGCAGTTCTTC.

This clone was counted once. The V and J genes are TRBV7-3 and TRBJ2-5; TRBD1 matches at 7 bases. This CDR3 is built from 15 residues. After removal of 2 bases from V and 2 bases from J, the junction contained 5 bases not matched to a gene. Germline CDR1 and CDR2: SGHTA and FQGTGA. CDR3 protein: CASSLRTGYQETQYF. In nucleotides, the CDR3 is TGTGCCAGCAGCTTACGGACAGGCTATCAAGAGACCCAGTACTTC.

This chain uses TRBV18 with TRBJ1-4; D gene unclear. V lost 0 bases and J lost 0, with 8 bases in between. In germline, CDR1 is KGHSH, CDR2 LQKENI. The CDR3 spans 16 residues. CDR3: CASSPPGRATNEKLFF. The CDR3 DNA reads as TGTGCCAGCTCACCACCAGGGAGAGCAACTAATGAAAAACTGTTTTTT.

The chain recombines TRBV5-1 with TRBJ2-7; D tentatively fits TRBD1 or TRBD2 (7 bases each). Trimming cost V 0 bases and J 7 bases, with 20 bases left between them. Germline assignment: CDR1 SGHRS and CDR2 YFSETQ. The CDR3 totals 16 residues. In nucleotides, the CDR3 is TGCGCCAGCAGCTTGGTGGTGTCAGGGGGAGCGGGAGAGCAGTACTTC. This codes for CASSLVVSGGAGEQYF.